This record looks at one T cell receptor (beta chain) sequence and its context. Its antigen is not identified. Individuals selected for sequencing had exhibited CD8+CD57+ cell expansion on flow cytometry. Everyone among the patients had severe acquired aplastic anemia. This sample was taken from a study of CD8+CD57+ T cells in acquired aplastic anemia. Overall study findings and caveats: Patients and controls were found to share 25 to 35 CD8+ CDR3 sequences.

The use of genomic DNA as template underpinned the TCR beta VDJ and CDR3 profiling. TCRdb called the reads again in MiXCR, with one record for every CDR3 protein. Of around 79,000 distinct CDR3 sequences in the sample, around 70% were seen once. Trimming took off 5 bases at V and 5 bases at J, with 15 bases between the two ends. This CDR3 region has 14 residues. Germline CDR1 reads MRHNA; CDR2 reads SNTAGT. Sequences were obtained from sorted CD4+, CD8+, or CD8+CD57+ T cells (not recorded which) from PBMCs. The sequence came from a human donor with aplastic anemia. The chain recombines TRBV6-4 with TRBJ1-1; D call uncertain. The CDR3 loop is CASSSNPGNTEAFF. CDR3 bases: TGTGCCAGCAGTAGCAATCCAGGCAATACTGAAGCTTTCTTT.